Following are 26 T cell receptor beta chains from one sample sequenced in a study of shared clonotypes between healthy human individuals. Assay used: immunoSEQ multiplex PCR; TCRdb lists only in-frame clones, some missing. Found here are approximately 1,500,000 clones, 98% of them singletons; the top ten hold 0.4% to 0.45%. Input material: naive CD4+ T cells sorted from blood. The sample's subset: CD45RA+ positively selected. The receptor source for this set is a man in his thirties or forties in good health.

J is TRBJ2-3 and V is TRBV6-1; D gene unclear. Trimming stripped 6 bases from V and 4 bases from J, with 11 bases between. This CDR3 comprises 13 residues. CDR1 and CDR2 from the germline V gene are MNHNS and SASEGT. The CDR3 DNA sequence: TGTGCCAGCAGGGCAGGTCTTTCAGATACGCAGTATTTT. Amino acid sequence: CASRAGLSDTQYF.

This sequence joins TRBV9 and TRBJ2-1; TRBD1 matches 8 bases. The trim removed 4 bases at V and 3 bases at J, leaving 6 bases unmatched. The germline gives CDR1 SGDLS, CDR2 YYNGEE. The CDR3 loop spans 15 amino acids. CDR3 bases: TGTGCCAGCAGCAAGACAGGGGACGGCTACAATGAGCAGTTCTTC. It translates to CASSKTGDGYNEQFF.

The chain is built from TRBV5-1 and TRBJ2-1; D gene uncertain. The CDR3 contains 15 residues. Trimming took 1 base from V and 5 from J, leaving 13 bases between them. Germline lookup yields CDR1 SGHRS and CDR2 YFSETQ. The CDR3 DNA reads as TGCGCCAGCAGCTTGAGGTCCTTTCTTGACAATGAGCAGTTCTTC. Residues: CASSLRSFLDNEQFF.

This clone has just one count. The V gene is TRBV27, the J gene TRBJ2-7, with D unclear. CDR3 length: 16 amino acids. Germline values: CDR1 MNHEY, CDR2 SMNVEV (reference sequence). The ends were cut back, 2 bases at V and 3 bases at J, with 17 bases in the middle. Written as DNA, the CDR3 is TGTGCCAGCAGTTTAACCGTCTTAACGTCCGGCTACGAGCAGTACTTC. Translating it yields CASSLTVLTSGYEQYF.

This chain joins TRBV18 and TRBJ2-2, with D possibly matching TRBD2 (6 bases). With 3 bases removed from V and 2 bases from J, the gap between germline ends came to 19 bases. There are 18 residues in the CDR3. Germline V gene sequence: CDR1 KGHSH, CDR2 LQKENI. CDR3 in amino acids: CASSPRPLLALNTGELFF. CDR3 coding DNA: TGTGCCAGCTCACCGAGGCCACTACTAGCTCTAAACACCGGGGAGCTGTTTTTT.

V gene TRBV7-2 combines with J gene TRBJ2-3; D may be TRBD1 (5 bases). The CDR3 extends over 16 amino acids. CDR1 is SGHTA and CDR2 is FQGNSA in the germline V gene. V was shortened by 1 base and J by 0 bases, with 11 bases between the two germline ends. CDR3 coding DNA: TGTGCCAGCAGCTTAGTCCGGACATCTAGCACAGATACGCAGTATTTT. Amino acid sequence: CASSLVRTSSTDTQYF.

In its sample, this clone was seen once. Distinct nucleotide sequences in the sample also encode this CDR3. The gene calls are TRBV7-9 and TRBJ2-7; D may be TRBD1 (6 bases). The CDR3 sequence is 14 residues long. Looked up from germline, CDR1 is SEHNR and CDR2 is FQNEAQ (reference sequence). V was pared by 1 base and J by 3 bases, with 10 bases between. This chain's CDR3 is CASSLGQGFYEQYF. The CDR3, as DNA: TGTGCCAGCAGCTTAGGGCAGGGGTTCTACGAGCAGTACTTC.

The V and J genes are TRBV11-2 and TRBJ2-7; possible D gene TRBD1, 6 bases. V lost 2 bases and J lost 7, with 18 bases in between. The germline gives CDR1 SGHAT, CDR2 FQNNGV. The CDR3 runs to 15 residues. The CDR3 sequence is CASSLLTGSLREQYF. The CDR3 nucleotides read TGTGCCAGCAGCTTATTAACAGGGAGTTTGCGGGAGCAGTACTTC.

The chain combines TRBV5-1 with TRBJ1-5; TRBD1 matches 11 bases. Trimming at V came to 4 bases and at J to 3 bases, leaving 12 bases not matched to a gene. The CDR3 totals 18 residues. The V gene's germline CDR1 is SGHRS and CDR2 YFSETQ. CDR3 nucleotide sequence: TGCGCCAGCAGCCCCTTTCCCGGGACAGGGGGTAACAATCAGCCCCAGCATTTT. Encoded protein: CASSPFPGTGGNNQPQHF.

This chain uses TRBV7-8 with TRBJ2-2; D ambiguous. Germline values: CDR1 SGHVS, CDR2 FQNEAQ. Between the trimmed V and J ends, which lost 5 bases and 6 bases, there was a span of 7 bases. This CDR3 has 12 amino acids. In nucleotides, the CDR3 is TGTGCCAGCAGCCTAAACTCCGGGGAGCTGTTTTTT. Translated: CASSLNSGELFF.

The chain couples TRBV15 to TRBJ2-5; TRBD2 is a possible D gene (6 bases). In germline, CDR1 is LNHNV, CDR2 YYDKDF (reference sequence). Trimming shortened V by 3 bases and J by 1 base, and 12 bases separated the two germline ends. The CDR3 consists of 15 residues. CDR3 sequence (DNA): TGTGCCACCAGCAGCCAGCGGGTGAGCCAAGAGACCCAGTACTTC. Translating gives CATSSQRVSQETQYF.

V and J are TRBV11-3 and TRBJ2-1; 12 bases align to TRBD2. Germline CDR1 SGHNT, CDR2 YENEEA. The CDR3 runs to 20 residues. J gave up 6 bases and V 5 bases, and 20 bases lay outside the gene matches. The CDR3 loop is CASSPPPTGERTSGINEQFF. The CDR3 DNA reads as TGTGCCAGCAGCCCCCCGCCGACAGGCGAACGGACTAGCGGGATCAATGAGCAGTTCTTC.

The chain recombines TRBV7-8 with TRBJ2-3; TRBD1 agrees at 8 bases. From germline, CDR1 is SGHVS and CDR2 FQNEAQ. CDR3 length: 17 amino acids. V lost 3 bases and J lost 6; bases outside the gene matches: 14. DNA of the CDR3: TGTGCCAGCAGCTTTAGTGCCCCGACAGGGGCGGCGGATACGCAGTATTTT. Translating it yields CASSFSAPTGAADTQYF.

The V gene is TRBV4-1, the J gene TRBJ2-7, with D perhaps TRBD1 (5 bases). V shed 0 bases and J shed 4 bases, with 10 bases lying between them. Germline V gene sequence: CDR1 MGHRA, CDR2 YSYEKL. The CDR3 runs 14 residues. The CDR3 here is CASSQDGAKYEQYF. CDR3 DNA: TGCGCCAGCAGCCAAGATGGGGCCAAATACGAGCAGTACTTC.

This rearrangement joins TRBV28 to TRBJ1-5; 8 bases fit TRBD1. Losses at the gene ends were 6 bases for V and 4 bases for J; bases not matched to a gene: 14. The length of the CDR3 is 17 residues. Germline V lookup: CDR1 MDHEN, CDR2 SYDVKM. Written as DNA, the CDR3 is TGTGCCAGCAGCACAAGACAGGGGCCGATGTCTAATCAGCCCCAGCATTTT. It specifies CASSTRQGPMSNQPQHF.

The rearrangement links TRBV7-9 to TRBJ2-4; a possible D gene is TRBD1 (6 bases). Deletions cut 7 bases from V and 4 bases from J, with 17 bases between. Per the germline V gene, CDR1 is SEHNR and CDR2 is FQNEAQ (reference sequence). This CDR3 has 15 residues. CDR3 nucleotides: TGTGCCAGCAACACAGCTGGCCAGGGGAAAAACATTCAGTACTTC. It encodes CASNTAGQGKNIQYF.

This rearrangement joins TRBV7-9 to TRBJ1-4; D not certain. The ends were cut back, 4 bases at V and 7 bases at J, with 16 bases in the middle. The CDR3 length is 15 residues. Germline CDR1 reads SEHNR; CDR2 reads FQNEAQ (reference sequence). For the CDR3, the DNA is TGTGCCAGCAGCTGGGGAAGTTTTGGAGTTGAAAAACTGTTTTTT. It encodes CASSWGSFGVEKLFF.

The CDR3 DNA follows: TGTGCCAGCAGCCTCACCGGGACAGAGTACTTC. Its protein product is CASSLTGTEYF. The J gene is TRBJ2-4, the V gene TRBV7-4, with 7 bases that match TRBD1. CDR3 size: 11 residues. V shed 5 bases, J shed 14 bases, and the junction held 6 bases outside the gene matches. Germline CDR1 and CDR2: SGHVT and SQSDAQ.

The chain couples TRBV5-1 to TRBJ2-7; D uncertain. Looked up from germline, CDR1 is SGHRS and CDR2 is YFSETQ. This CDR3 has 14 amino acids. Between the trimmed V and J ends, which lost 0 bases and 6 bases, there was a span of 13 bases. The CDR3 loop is CASSLVVESGEQYF. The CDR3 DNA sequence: TGCGCCAGCAGCTTGGTCGTGGAGTCAGGCGAGCAGTACTTC.

The CDR3 DNA is TGTGCCAGCAGCTTAGCTTTCGGGGATGGCTACACCTTC. This translates into CASSLAFGDGYTF. This chain uses TRBV7-9 with TRBJ1-2, with no clear D. The V gene's germline CDR1 is SEHNR and CDR2 FQNEAQ (reference sequence). Trimming pared 0 bases from V and 6 bases from J, leaving 8 bases between. This CDR3 comprises 13 residues. Full variable domain (remainder filled in from reference TRBV7-9 and TRBJ1-2): DTGVSQNPRHKITKRGQNVTFRCDPISEHNRLYWYRQTLGQGPEFLTYFQNEAQLEKSRLLSDRFSAERPKGSFSTLEIQRTEQGDSAMYLCASSLAFGDGYTFGSGTRLTVV.

The chain's CDR3 is CRNSEDTEAFF. For the CDR3, the DNA is TGCAGGAACTCGGAGGACACTGAAGCTTTCTTT. J is TRBJ1-1 and V is TRBV20-1; no firm D call. The CDR3 is made up of 11 amino acids. Germline V lookup: CDR1 DFQATT, CDR2 SNEGSKA (reference sequence).

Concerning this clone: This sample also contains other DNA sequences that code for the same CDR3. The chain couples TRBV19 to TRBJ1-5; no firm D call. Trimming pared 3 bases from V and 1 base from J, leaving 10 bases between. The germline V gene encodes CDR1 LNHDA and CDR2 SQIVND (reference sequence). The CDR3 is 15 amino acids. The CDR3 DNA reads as TGTGCCAGTAGTATTTTCCGGGGAAGCAATCAGCCCCAGCATTTT. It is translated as CASSIFRGSNQPQHF.

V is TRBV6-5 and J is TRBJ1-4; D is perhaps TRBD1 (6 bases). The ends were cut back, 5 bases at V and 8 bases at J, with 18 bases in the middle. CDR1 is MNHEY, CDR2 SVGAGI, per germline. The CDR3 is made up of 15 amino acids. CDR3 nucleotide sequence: TGTGCCAGCAGTAGAAGTGCAAGGGGGAGGGAAAAACTGTTTTTT. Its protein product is CASSRSARGREKLFF.

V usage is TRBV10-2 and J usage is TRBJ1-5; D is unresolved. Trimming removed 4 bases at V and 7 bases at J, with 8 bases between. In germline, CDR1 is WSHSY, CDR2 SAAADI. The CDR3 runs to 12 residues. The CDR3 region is CASSVSGQPQHF. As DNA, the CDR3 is TGCGCCAGCAGTGTATCCGGGCAGCCCCAGCATTTT.

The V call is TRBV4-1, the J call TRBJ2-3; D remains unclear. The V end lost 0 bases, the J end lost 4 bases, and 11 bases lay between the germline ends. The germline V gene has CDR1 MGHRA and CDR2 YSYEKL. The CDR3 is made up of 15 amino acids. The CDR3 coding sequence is TGCGCCAGCAGCCAAGATCGGTGGAGTCCAGATACGCAGTATTTT. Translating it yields CASSQDRWSPDTQYF.

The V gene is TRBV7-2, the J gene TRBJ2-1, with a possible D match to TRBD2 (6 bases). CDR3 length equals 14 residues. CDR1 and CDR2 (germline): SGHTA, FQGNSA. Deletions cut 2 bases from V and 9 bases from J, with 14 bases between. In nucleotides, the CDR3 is TGTGCCAGCAGCTTAAGTCAAGCGCGGGGTGAGCAGTTCTTC. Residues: CASSLSQARGEQFF.